The present T cell receptor beta chain was sequenced within a study of blood T cell repertoires in COVID-19. Turning to the study itself: PBMCs, B-cell-depleted T cells, or T cells were the source of the cDNA or gDNA that made up the material.

Authors' processing steps: By means of reference gene primer amplification, nucleated cell counts were estimated. Method: immunoSEQ multiplex PCR; TCRdb's copy keeps in-frame clones and lacks some. V, J and clone size were drawn from that table, and D and trimming were deduced from the DNA. The sample records about 59,000 clones, around 91% being singletons. From germline, CDR1 is SNHLY and CDR2 FYNNEI. This CDR3 has 19 residues. J lost 2 bases, V lost 2 bases, and 13 bases had no gene match. This clone has a handful of counts. The V and J genes are TRBV2 and TRBJ2-3; 10 nucleotides match TRBD2. Sequencing was performed on peripheral blood. This receptor was taken from a human donor in a cohort sampled during active COVID-19. CDR3 sequence reads: CASSETQADLAGDTDTQYF. DNA of the CDR3: TGTGCCAGCAGTGAAACCCAGGCGGATCTAGCGGGAGACACAGATACGCAGTATTTT.